Below, 26 T cell receptor beta chains from the same sample are listed, as sequenced in a study of T cell responses to AZD1222 COVID-19 vaccine. Sequenced by immunoSEQ multiplex PCR; TCRdb stores in-frame clones only, minus some. The sample yields under 150,000 clones, about 88% seen once. Sequenced material: peripheral blood, taken on day 0 of MenACWY control vaccination. Receptors were obtained from an adult in good health.

The chain uses TRBV12-3 or TRBV12-4 and TRBJ2-2, with D perhaps matching TRBD2 (5 bases). Trimming cost V 4 bases and J 3 bases, with 6 bases left between them. The CDR3 extends over 13 amino acids. CDR3 DNA sequence: TGTGCCAGCAGTTGGACTGACACCGGGGAGCTGTTTTTT. It yields the protein CASSWTDTGELFF.

J is TRBJ2-3 and V is TRBV27; 7 positions match TRBD2. The V segment lost 4 bases and the J segment 6 bases; nucleotides outside the gene matches: 1. Germline loops: CDR1 MNHEY, CDR2 SMNVEV (reference sequence). CDR3 size: 12 residues. CDR3 DNA: TGTGCCAGCAGTTGGGGGGGGGATACGCAGTATTTT. Its protein is CASSWGGDTQYF.

CDR3 bases: TGTGCCAGTACCCCAGGGGGGGGGCAGCCCCAGCATTTT. Protein sequence: CASTPGGGQPQHF. The rearrangement links TRBV19 to TRBJ1-5; 7 nucleotides agree with TRBD1. Germline CDR1 and CDR2: LNHDA and SQIVND (reference sequence). The CDR3 length is 13 residues. V lost 7 bases to trimming and J lost 7 bases; unmatched junction nucleotides: 7.

The chain couples TRBV7-2 to TRBJ2-5, with 7 bases lining up with TRBD1. The germline gives CDR1 SGHTA, CDR2 FQGNSA. The CDR3 sequence is 14 residues long. The V and J ends lost 5 bases and 7 bases, in that order; junction bases with no gene match: 10. The CDR3 region has the DNA TGTGCCAGCAGCGTTACCCAGGGGGAACGGACCCAGTACTTC. It yields the protein CASSVTQGERTQYF.

V and J are TRBV30 and TRBJ2-7; a weak D match, TRBD1 (7 bases). Looked up from germline, CDR1 is GTSNPN and CDR2 is SVGIG (reference sequence). Trimming shortened V by 3 bases and J by 2 bases, and 11 bases separated the two germline ends. The CDR3 runs 13 residues. The CDR3 nucleotides read TGTGCCTGGAGGCGGGACAGACCCTACGAGCAGTACTTC. Translation gives CAWRRDRPYEQYF. Combining the CDR3 with reference TRBV30 and TRBJ2-7 gives the whole variable domain SQTIHQWPATLVQPVGSPLSLECTVEGTSNPNLYWYRQAAGRGLQLLFYSVGIGQISSEVPQNLSASRPQDRQFILSSKKLLLSDSGFYLCAWRRDRPYEQYFGPGTRLTVT.

This chain joins TRBV5-4 and TRBJ1-3, with D tentatively TRBD1 (6 bases). The CDR3 length is 13 residues. V lost 8 bases to trimming and J lost 0 bases, with 9 bases between them. Germline V gene data show CDR1 as SGHNT and CDR2 as YYREEE (reference sequence). Written as DNA, the CDR3 is TGTGCCAGTGGACAGTTCTCTGGAAACACCATATATTTT. Translated, it gives CASGQFSGNTIYF.

This clone was counted once. The genes are TRBV27 and TRBJ1-4, with 9 bases fitting TRBD1. The ends lost 6 bases at V and 8 bases at J; junction bases unmatched: 7. Germline values: CDR1 MNHEY, CDR2 SMNVEV (reference sequence). This CDR3 is built from 14 residues. Here the CDR3 DNA reads TGTGCCAGCAGCCCATCCGGGACAGGGGAAAAACTGTTTTTT. It translates to CASSPSGTGEKLFF.

The chain uses TRBV3-1 (or the pseudogene TRBV3-2) and TRBJ2-3; unclear D gene. Germline V gene sequence: CDR1 LGHDT, CDR2 YNNKEL (reference sequence). This CDR3 is 16 amino acids long. The V and J ends lost 4 bases and 2 bases respectively, with 16 bases between them. The CDR3 nucleotides read TGTGCCAGCAGCCCCGTTAGGCCCGCGGCCACAGATACGCAGTATTTT. This encodes CASSPVRPAATDTQYF.

This sequence joins TRBV7-6 and TRBJ2-2; unclear D gene. The CDR3 consists of 13 residues. The V gene lost 4 bases and the J gene lost 2 bases, with 5 bases spanning the gap. Germline V gene sequence: CDR1 SGHVS, CDR2 FNYEAQ. CDR3 nucleotide sequence: TGTGCCAGCAGCTCACCTAACACCGGGGAGCTGTTTTTT. This sequence encodes CASSSPNTGELFF.

This chain joins TRBV28 and TRBJ2-7; weak D call: TRBD1 (6 bases). The CDR3 spans 16 residues. V was cut by 2 bases and J by 1 base, with 15 bases left in between. Germline V gene sequence: CDR1 MDHEN, CDR2 SYDVKM. The CDR3 nucleotides are TGTGCCAGCAGTTTAGGGTCGCTACAGGGTTCCTACGAGCAGTACTTC. Protein product: CASSLGSLQGSYEQYF.

J is TRBJ2-5 and V is TRBV24-1; D is uncertain. Deletions cut 9 bases from V and 5 bases from J, with 9 bases between. Germline V gives CDR1 KGHDR, CDR2 SFDVKD. The CDR3 covers 11 residues. CDR3 sequence: CATGSWETQYF. In DNA form, the CDR3 reads TGTGCCACCGGGTCATGGGAGACCCAGTACTTC.

This chain joins TRBV6-5 and TRBJ1-1; 7 nucleotides align to TRBD1. The V gene's germline CDR1 is MNHEY and CDR2 SVGAGI. The junction had 5 bases not matched to a gene; V was cut back by 7 bases and J by 0 bases. This CDR3 has 14 residues. The CDR3 protein is CASIVTGVNTEAFF. The CDR3 bases are TGTGCCAGCATCGTAACAGGGGTGAACACTGAAGCTTTCTTT.

V and J are TRBV29-1 and TRBJ2-7, with 9 bases matching TRBD2. This CDR3 has 15 amino acids. V dropped 1 base and J dropped 5; count of bases not matched to a gene: 9. CDR1 SQVTM and CDR2 ANQGSEA come from the germline V gene. The CDR3: CSVEVRPGLANEQYF. CDR3 coding DNA: TGCAGCGTTGAAGTGCGACCGGGACTAGCAAACGAGCAGTACTTC.

This chain joins TRBV9 and TRBJ2-3; D may be TRBD2 (6 bases). This CDR3 is built from 14 residues. V lost 0 bases to trimming and J lost 4 bases, with 9 bases between them. Germline V gene sequence: CDR1 SGDLS, CDR2 YYNGEE. The CDR3 sequence is CASSVAGESDTQYF. The CDR3 bases are TGTGCCAGCAGCGTAGCGGGAGAGTCAGATACGCAGTATTTT. The variable domain in full, with the rest retrieved from reference TRBV9 and TRBJ2-3, is DSGVTQTPKHLITATGQRVTLRCSPRSGDLSVYWYQQSLDQGLQFLIQYYNGEERAKGNILERFSAQQFPDLHSELNLSSLELGDSALYFCASSVAGESDTQYFGPGTRLTVL.

This sequence joins TRBV9 and TRBJ2-2; D is possibly TRBD2 (6 bases). The CDR3 totals 17 residues. V shed 3 bases and J shed 5 bases, with 20 bases lying between them. Germline V gene data show CDR1 as SGDLS and CDR2 as YYNGEE. This chain's CDR3 is CASSAQGQRVVTGELFF. The CDR3, as DNA: TGTGCCAGCAGCGCCCAGGGTCAGCGGGTCGTTACCGGGGAGCTGTTTTTT.

The chain recombines TRBV2 with TRBJ1-4; D might be TRBD1 (6 bases). There are 15 residues in the CDR3. CDR1 and CDR2 from the germline V gene are SNHLY and FYNNEI. V dropped 6 bases and J dropped 4 bases, with 15 bases sitting between them. This CDR3 is CASSLDRSGNEKLFF. In DNA, the CDR3 is TGTGCCAGCAGCCTAGACAGGAGCGGTAATGAAAAACTGTTTTTT.

The chain has TRBV7-6 and TRBJ2-7; D possibly matches TRBD1 or TRBD2 (6 bases each). Trimming left V 4 bases short and J 5 bases short, with 21 bases between. In germline, CDR1 is SGHVS, CDR2 FNYEAQ. The CDR3 is made up of 16 amino acids. The CDR3 loop is CASSSRGTPPGDEQYF. The DNA for the CDR3 is TGTGCCAGCAGCTCCAGGGGTACACCCCCGGGGGACGAGCAGTACTTC.

This chain's CDR3 is CATSDGQSNYYEQYF. DNA of the CDR3: TGTGCCACCAGTGATGGACAGTCCAATTACTACGAGCAGTACTTC. The chain employs TRBV24-1 and TRBJ2-7; D is perhaps TRBD1 (6 bases). Germline V gene data show CDR1 as KGHDR and CDR2 as SFDVKD. Between the trimmed V and J ends, which lost 3 bases and 3 bases, there was a span of 14 bases. The CDR3 contains 15 residues.

V and J are TRBV5-1 and TRBJ1-2, with TRBD1 identical over 9 bases. After removal of 4 bases from V and 4 bases from J, the junction contained 8 bases not matched to a gene. There are 15 residues in the CDR3. Germline lookup yields CDR1 SGHRS and CDR2 YFSETQ. CDR3 nucleotide sequence: TGCGCCAGCAGCGAGCCGGGACAGGGACTCTATGGCTACACCTTC. This translates into CASSEPGQGLYGYTF.

This chain joins TRBV4-1 and TRBJ1-6, with 9 positions matching TRBD1. CDR1 and CDR2 from the germline V gene are MGHRA and YSYEKL. This CDR3 spans 15 amino acids. After removal of 6 bases from V and 8 bases from J, the junction contained 8 bases not matched to a gene. The DNA of the CDR3 is TGCGCCAGCAGGCAACAGGGGGCGAAGGATTCACCCCTCCACTTT. This encodes CASRQQGAKDSPLHF.

This chain connects TRBV28 to TRBJ2-7; D gene uncertain. The CDR3 has 10 residues. Per germline, CDR1 MDHEN and CDR2 SYDVKM. Trimming removed 5 bases at V and 3 bases at J, with 2 bases between. The CDR3 bases are TGTGCCAGCAGTCACTACGAGCAGTACTTC. It yields the protein CASSHYEQYF.

The chain couples TRBV10-1 to TRBJ2-5; no definite D call. The CDR3 totals 15 residues. The V gene lost 0 bases and the J gene lost 5 bases, with 13 bases spanning the gap. Germline CDR1 and CDR2: WNHNN and SYGVQD (reference sequence). The CDR3 region is CASSESTGSLETQYF. DNA of the CDR3: TGCGCCAGCAGTGAGTCAACGGGCAGCCTGGAGACCCAGTACTTC.

This chain connects TRBV6-2 or TRBV6-3 to TRBJ1-2; 8 nucleotides align to TRBD1. This CDR3 is built from 14 residues. The germline gives CDR1 MNHEY, CDR2 SVGEGT. V lost 2 bases, J lost 9 bases, and 8 bases stayed unmatched. This CDR3 is CASSYADRVESYTF. The CDR3 region has the DNA TGTGCCAGCAGTTACGCGGACAGGGTCGAAAGCTACACCTTC.

The chain carries TRBV5-1 and TRBJ1-2, with 10 bases that match TRBD1. The trim removed 4 bases at V and 2 bases at J, leaving 5 bases unmatched. CDR3 length equals 15 residues. CDR1 and CDR2 (germline): SGHRS, YFSETQ. The CDR3 DNA reads as TGCGCCAGCAGCCGATCGGGACAGGGGAACTATGGCTACACCTTC. Protein sequence: CASSRSGQGNYGYTF.

This clone was seen a single time. The chain recombines TRBV5-1 with TRBJ1-6; D is possibly TRBD1 (6 bases). Between the trimmed V and J ends, which lost 4 bases and 5 bases, there was a span of 13 bases. The CDR3 has 15 residues. CDR1 and CDR2 (germline): SGHRS, YFSETQ. The CDR3 nucleotides read TGCGCCAGCAGCCTGGGACATTCGAATAATTCACCCCTCCACTTT. This sequence encodes CASSLGHSNNSPLHF.

This clone was detected only once. The chain uses TRBV5-6 and TRBJ1-4; possible D gene TRBD1, 6 bases. Germline V gene sequence: CDR1 SGHDT, CDR2 YYEEEE. The CDR3 consists of 14 residues. Between the trimmed V and J ends, which lost 3 bases and 8 bases, there was a span of 14 bases. The CDR3 loop reads CASSSKQGFEKLFF. In nucleotides, the CDR3 is TGTGCCAGCAGCTCTAAACAGGGCTTCGAAAAACTGTTTTTT.